The clone carrying this T cell receptor beta chain has only a few counts. Its antigen remains unknown. These data come from a study of CD8 T cells in ankylosing spondylitis. General observations from the study: Blood from ankylosing spondylitis patients appeared to carry a characteristic roughly 8-variant TCR beta motif. Earlier authors reported some of these motif variants in reactive arthritis synovial fluid and blood.

V trimming: 0 bases; J trimming: 5 bases; junction bases outside the gene matches: 4. Per germline, CDR1 SGHRS and CDR2 YFSETQ. The CDR3 totals 16 residues. TCRdb analysed the 5' RACE reads with MiXCR anew, one entry per CDR3 protein. Of some 350,000 distinct CDR3 sequences in the sample, about 15% are singletons; the top ten hold around 1%. The rearrangement joins TRBV5-1 to TRBJ2-1; 11 nucleotides match TRBD2. Material: blood, either unsorted or a sorted T cell fraction (not recorded which). This sequence originates from a male donor with ankylosing spondylitis or in good health (not recorded which). The CDR3 region is CASSLGGTSGDNEQFF. DNA of the CDR3: TGCGCCAGCAGCTTGGGCGGGACTAGCGGAGACAATGAGCAGTTCTTC.